Sequencing of this T cell receptor (beta chain) was carried out in a study of CD8 T cells in ankylosing spondylitis. Study results and limitations: According to the report, clones linked to the disease were significantly enriched in matched synovial fluid samples taken from ankylosing spondylitis patients. Among TCR beta sequences, a motif of under 10 highly homologous variants appeared characteristic of ankylosing spondylitis blood.

About this clonotype itself: Its antigen is still unknown.

By quantitative 5'-RACE with molecular barcodes, the TCR beta libraries were made. TCRdb redid the calling of the 5' RACE reads with MiXCR, one entry per CDR3 protein. The repertoire consists of approximately 140,000 distinct CDR3 sequences, with under 55% occurring once and the leading ten covering around 15%. The CDR3 extends over 18 amino acids. Trimming took 6 bases from V and 0 from J, leaving 24 bases between them. The sequenced sample consisted of synovial fluid, either unsorted or a sorted T cell fraction (not recorded which). V gene TRBV12-3 or TRBV12-4 combines with J gene TRBJ2-7, with D possibly matching TRBD2 (7 bases). The TCR originated in a male donor with ankylosing spondylitis. This CDR3 is CASSPGANGEGHSYEQYF. The CDR3 nucleotides are TGTGCCAGCAGCCCAGGGGCCAACGGGGAGGGGCACTCCTACGAGCAGTACTTC.